The subject of this entry is one TCR beta chain. The antigen is unknown. One end of the junction is discordant with germline, which a read error may explain. CDR1 is LNHNV, CDR2 YYDKDF, per germline (reference sequence). This CDR3 is 13 amino acids long. Sequencing used immunoSEQ multiplex PCR; TCRdb keeps in-frame clones, though not all of them. The sample yields approximately 49,000 clones, about 85% seen once. This sample was taken from a study of radiotherapy plus CTLA-4 blockade in lung cancer. In the study overall: Among enrolled patients, approximately 18% responded and more than 25% achieved disease control. Findings of the study overall: Blood saw expansion of tumor-derived TCR clones after radiotherapy plus ipilimumab.

This sample comprised peripheral blood, obtained from a patient treated with radiotherapy plus ipilimumab. The TCR sequence derives from a human donor with non-small cell lung cancer whose response to radiotherapy plus ipilimumab could not be evaluated. V gene TRBV15 combines with J gene TRBJ2-7; 7 positions agree with TRBD1. The chain's CDR3 is CATSRDTGADRAF. The CDR3, as DNA: TGTGCCACCAGCAGAGATACGGGCGCCGACAGGGCTTTC.